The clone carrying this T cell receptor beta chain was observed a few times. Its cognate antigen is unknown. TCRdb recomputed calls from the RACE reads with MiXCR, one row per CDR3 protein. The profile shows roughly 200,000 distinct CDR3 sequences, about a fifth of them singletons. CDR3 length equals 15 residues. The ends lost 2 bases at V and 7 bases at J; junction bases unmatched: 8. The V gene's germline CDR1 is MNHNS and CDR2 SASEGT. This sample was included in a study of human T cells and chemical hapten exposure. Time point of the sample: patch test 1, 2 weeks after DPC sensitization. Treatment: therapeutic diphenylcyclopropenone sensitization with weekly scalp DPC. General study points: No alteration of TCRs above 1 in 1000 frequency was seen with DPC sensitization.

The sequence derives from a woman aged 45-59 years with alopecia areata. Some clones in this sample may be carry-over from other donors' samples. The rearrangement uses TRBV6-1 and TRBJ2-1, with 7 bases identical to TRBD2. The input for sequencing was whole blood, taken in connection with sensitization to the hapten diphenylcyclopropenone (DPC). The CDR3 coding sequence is TGTGCCAGCAGTGAAATGGCGGGAGTTTGGAATGAGCAGTTCTTC. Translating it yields CASSEMAGVWNEQFF.